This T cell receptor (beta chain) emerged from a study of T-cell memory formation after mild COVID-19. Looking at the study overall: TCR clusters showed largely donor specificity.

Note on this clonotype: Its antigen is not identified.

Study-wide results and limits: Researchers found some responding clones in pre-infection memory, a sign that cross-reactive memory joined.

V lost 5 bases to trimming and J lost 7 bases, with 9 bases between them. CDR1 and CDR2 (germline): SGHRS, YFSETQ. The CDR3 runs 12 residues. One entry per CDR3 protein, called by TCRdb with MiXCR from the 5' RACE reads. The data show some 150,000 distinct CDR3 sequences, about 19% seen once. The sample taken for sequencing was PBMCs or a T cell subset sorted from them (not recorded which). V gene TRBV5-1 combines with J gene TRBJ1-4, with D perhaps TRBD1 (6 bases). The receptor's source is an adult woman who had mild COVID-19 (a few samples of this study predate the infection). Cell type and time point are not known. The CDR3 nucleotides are TGCGCCAGCAGATTGACAGGTGAAAAACTGTTTTTT. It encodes CASRLTGEKLFF. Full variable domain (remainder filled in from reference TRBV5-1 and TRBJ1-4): KAGVTQTPRYLIKTRGQQVTLSCSPISGHRSVSWYQQTPGQGLQFLFEYFSETQRNKGNFPGRFSGRQFSNSRSEMNVSTLELGDSALYLCASRLTGEKLFFGSGTQLSVL.